The next 27 T cell receptor beta chains were all read from a single sample in a study of cytomegalovirus exposure and HLA in healthy donors. Clones were read by immunoSEQ multiplex PCR, and TCRdb kept only the in-frame ones, dropping some. Among approximately 270,000 clones listed, around 90% were seen once. The source material was PBMCs. The source of these receptors is a young woman in good health and CMV-seronegative.

This clone was counted a few times. V gene TRBV5-1 combines with J gene TRBJ1-1; D might be TRBD1 (6 bases). The CDR3 contains 15 residues. The V end lost 3 bases, the J end lost 6 bases, and 18 bases lay between the germline ends. Germline-derived CDR1 and CDR2 are SGHRS and YFSETQ. CDR3 bases: TGCGCCAGCAGCTATCAACAAACAGGGTCGGCTGAAGCTTTCTTT. Translated: CASSYQQTGSAEAFF.

The chain joins TRBV2 to TRBJ1-1; the D gene is possibly TRBD1 (6 bases). V was trimmed by 4 bases and J by 4 bases, leaving 28 bases between them. Germline CDR1 is SNHLY and CDR2 is FYNNEI. This CDR3 has 19 amino acids. The CDR3: CASSGKPDRPSGLSTEAFF. The CDR3 DNA is TGTGCCAGCAGTGGTAAACCGGACAGACCGAGTGGGTTATCCACTGAAGCTTTCTTT. The full variable domain, completed using reference TRBV2 and TRBJ1-1, is EPEVTQTPSHQVTQMGQEVILRCVPISNHLYFYWYRQILGQKVEFLVSFYNNEISEKSEIFDDQFSVERPDGSNFTLKIRSTKLEDSAMYFCASSGKPDRPSGLSTEAFFGQGTRLTVV.

V and J are TRBV5-4 and TRBJ2-4; unclear D gene. The CDR3 is 13 amino acids. The ends were cut back, 4 bases at V and 2 bases at J, with 7 bases in the middle. Germline V lookup: CDR1 SGHNT, CDR2 YYREEE (reference sequence). The CDR3 bases are TGTGCCAGCAGCCTGTATTCCAAAAACATTCAGTACTTC. Amino acids: CASSLYSKNIQYF.

The chain uses TRBV2 and TRBJ1-4, with 7 positions matching TRBD1. In germline, CDR1 is SNHLY, CDR2 FYNNEI. The CDR3 sequence is 14 residues long. Germline trimming cut 3 bases from V and 8 bases from J; bases unmatched to any gene: 6. The CDR3, as DNA: TGTGCCAGCAGTGATTCAGGGGGAGAGGAAAAACTGTTTTTT. Translated, it gives CASSDSGGEEKLFF.

This chain links TRBV5-1 with TRBJ2-7; 7 bases fit TRBD2. Germline lookup yields CDR1 SGHRS and CDR2 YFSETQ. V trimming: 4 bases; J trimming: 6 bases; junction bases outside the gene matches: 7. The CDR3 length is 13 residues. The CDR3 bases are TGCGCCAGCAGCGCTCATTGGGGGGGCGAGCAGTACGTC. It yields the protein CASSAHWGGEQYV.

This clone is a singleton in its sample. The V call is TRBV6-6, the J call TRBJ2-7; 10 bases line up with TRBD2. Germline CDR1 MNHNY, CDR2 SVGAGI (reference sequence). The CDR3 runs 15 residues. The trim removed 2 bases at V and 2 bases at J, leaving 3 bases unmatched. CDR3 nucleotides: TGTGCCAGCAGTTACGGTAGCGGGGGGACCTACGAGCAGTACGTC. It codes for CASSYGSGGTYEQYV.

This clone occurred a few times. The chain is built from TRBV28 and TRBJ1-3; possibly TRBD1 for D (6 bases). V lost 5 bases to trimming and J lost 0 bases, with 26 bases between them. Germline values: CDR1 MDHEN, CDR2 SYDVKM. This CDR3 is 20 amino acids long. This chain's CDR3 is CASSPRAGTYTPSSGNTIYF. The CDR3 bases are TGTGCCAGCAGTCCTCGCGCCGGGACATATACTCCAAGCTCTGGAAACACCATATATTTT.

The CDR3 region has the DNA TGCGCCAGCACGTCCAGGGAATTCACTGAAGCTTTCTTT. It encodes CASTSREFTEAFF. The rearrangement links TRBV10-2 to TRBJ1-1; D is perhaps TRBD1 (5 bases). CDR1 is WSHSY, CDR2 SAAADI, per germline. The CDR3 sequence is 13 residues long. Trimming pared 7 bases from V and 4 bases from J, leaving 13 bases between.

The sample holds one count of this clone. The rearrangement joins TRBV15 to TRBJ2-6, with 8 bases lining up with TRBD1. The CDR3 sequence is 19 residues long. Trimming removed 6 bases from V and 0 bases from J; junction bases left unmatched: 13. CDR1 LNHNV and CDR2 YYDKDF come from the germline V gene (reference sequence). The DNA of the CDR3 is TGTGCCACCAGTCCTCTAACAGGGGGGACTTACTCTGGGGCCAACGTCCTGACTTTC. It specifies CATSPLTGGTYSGANVLTF.

The rearrangement links TRBV2 to TRBJ1-3; D may be TRBD1 (5 bases). The CDR3 is 13 residues long. V was cut by 6 bases and J by 4 bases, with 10 bases left in between. CDR1 is SNHLY and CDR2 is FYNNEI in the germline V gene. CDR3 coding DNA: TGTGCCAGCAGCGCAGGGTTGGGAAACACCATATATTTT. This translates into CASSAGLGNTIYF.

This clone occurred a few times. The chain links TRBV6-6 to TRBJ2-7, with TRBD1 identical over 10 bases. V trimming: 0 bases; J trimming: 2 bases; junction bases outside the gene matches: 1. CDR3 length equals 15 residues. Per the germline V gene, CDR1 is MNHNY and CDR2 is SVGAGI (reference sequence). In nucleotides, the CDR3 is TGTGCCAGCAGTTACTCCGGACAGGGGGCCTACGAGCAGTACTTC. Translated, it gives CASSYSGQGAYEQYF.

The chain combines TRBV7-9 with TRBJ2-1, with TRBD2 matching 10 bases. Germline CDR1 SEHNR, CDR2 FQNEAQ (reference sequence). This CDR3 comprises 14 residues. Losses at the gene ends were 3 bases for V and 4 bases for J; bases not matched to a gene: 0. CDR3 sequence reads: CASSFSGGYNEQFF. In DNA form, the CDR3 reads TGTGCCAGCAGCTTTAGCGGGGGGTACAATGAGCAGTTCTTC.

V gene TRBV25-1 combines with J gene TRBJ1-3; possibly TRBD1 for D (6 bases). This CDR3 has 17 residues. The germline V gene has CDR1 MGHDK and CDR2 SYGVNS. Trimming left V 6 bases short and J 1 base short, with 19 bases between. This CDR3 is CASRSDGQFISGNTIYF. CDR3 sequence (DNA): TGTGCCAGCAGAAGCGATGGACAGTTTATTTCTGGAAACACCATATATTTT.

For this clone: The same CDR3 also results from other DNA sequences found in this sample. This chain connects TRBV6-5 to TRBJ1-2, with 7 bases aligning to TRBD1. CDR3 length: 14 amino acids. Germline CDR1 reads MNHEY; CDR2 reads SVGAGI. Trimming removed 6 bases from V and 4 bases from J; junction bases left unmatched: 8. The CDR3 spells CASSYRGGSYGYTF. The CDR3 nucleotides read TGTGCCAGCAGCTACAGAGGGGGCAGCTATGGCTACACCTTC.

The V gene is TRBV6-5, the J gene TRBJ1-5, with a weak D call TRBD1 (6 bases). V gave up 6 bases and J gave up 0 bases, with 12 bases separating them. The CDR3 has 15 residues. CDR1 and CDR2 (germline): MNHEY, SVGAGI. CDR3 sequence (DNA): TGTGCCAGCAGCTGGACAGTTTATAGCAATCAGCCCCAGCATTTT. Its translation is CASSWTVYSNQPQHF.

V usage is TRBV6-1 and J usage is TRBJ1-2; 8 bases are a match to TRBD1. The CDR3 runs 16 residues. Germline CDR1 and CDR2: MNHNS and SASEGT. With 3 bases clipped from V and 0 bases from J, the junction kept 6 bases outside the gene matches. CDR3 bases: TGTGCCAGCAGTGAGTCGGGGACAGGTACTAACTATGGCTACACCTTC. Translated: CASSESGTGTNYGYTF.

This clone has a handful of counts. J is TRBJ1-1 and V is TRBV5-1; D not resolved. Germline-derived CDR1 and CDR2 are SGHRS and YFSETQ. With 0 bases removed from V and 1 base from J, the gap between germline ends came to 4 bases. This CDR3 contains 13 residues. The CDR3 DNA reads TGCGCCAGCAGCTTGGCCAGGAACACTGAAGCTTTCTTT. This codes for CASSLARNTEAFF.

The rearrangement uses TRBV25-1 and TRBJ2-3, with D unresolved. This CDR3 is 14 amino acids long. Germline CDR1 and CDR2: MGHDK and SYGVNS. Trimming removed 2 bases from V and 1 base from J, with 7 bases in between. CDR3 nucleotides: TGTGCCAGCAGTGAAGTTTCCGGCACAGATACGCAGTATTTT. Translation: CASSEVSGTDTQYF.

This chain connects TRBV10-1 to TRBJ2-7, with 7 bases lining up with TRBD2. CDR3 length: 12 amino acids. The trim removed 3 bases at V and 7 bases at J, leaving 3 bases unmatched. Germline CDR1 WNHNN, CDR2 SYGVQD (reference sequence). The CDR3 nucleotides read TGCGCCAGCAGTGATCGAGCGGGGGAGCAGTACTTC. Amino acids: CASSDRAGEQYF.

In this sample, this clone turned up once. The chain links TRBV18 to TRBJ2-7, with D maybe TRBD2 (6 bases). The V end was cut by 3 bases, the J end by 2 bases, with 11 bases between. The CDR3 contains 14 residues. The V gene's germline CDR1 is KGHSH and CDR2 LQKENI. The chain's CDR3 is CASSPGGRAYEQYF. CDR3 DNA: TGTGCCAGCTCACCCGGGGGTCGGGCCTACGAGCAGTACTTC. The whole variable domain, remainder taken from reference TRBV18 and TRBJ2-7, is NAGVMQNPRHLVRRRGQEARLRCSPMKGHSHVYWYRQLPEEGLKFMVYLQKENIIDESGMPKERFSAEFPKEGPSILRIQQVVRGDSAAYFCASSPGGRAYEQYFGPGTRLTVT.

For the CDR3, the DNA is TGTGCCAGCAGTGTGCCGGGACAGACATACCCGAACACCGGGGAGCTGTTTTTT. Its translation: CASSVPGQTYPNTGELFF. The chain recombines TRBV6-1 with TRBJ2-2; 7 nucleotides align to TRBD1. The junction had 11 bases not matched to a gene; V was cut back by 4 bases and J by 0 bases. Germline CDR1 is MNHNS and CDR2 is SASEGT. CDR3 length equals 18 residues.

The chain carries TRBV9 and TRBJ2-1; D gene uncertain. CDR3 length equals 13 residues. The germline V gene encodes CDR1 SGDLS and CDR2 YYNGEE. Between the trimmed V and J ends, which lost 3 bases and 15 bases, there was a span of 19 bases. CDR3 protein: CASSANGEIRRFF. In DNA, the CDR3 is TGTGCCAGCAGCGCGAATGGTGAGATCAGGCGGTTCTTC.

The gene calls are TRBV10-3 and TRBJ1-5; 7 bases fit TRBD1. Losses at the gene ends were 6 bases for V and 3 bases for J; bases not matched to a gene: 5. The CDR3 extends over 14 amino acids. Germline values: CDR1 ENHRY, CDR2 SYGVKD. Here the CDR3 DNA reads TGTGCCATCAGAAGACAGGGTGACAATCAGCCCCAGCATTTT. Its protein product is CAIRRQGDNQPQHF.

V and J are TRBV19 and TRBJ1-5, with 7 bases lining up with TRBD1. V was pared by 5 bases and J by 1 base, with 8 bases of the junction left unmatched. CDR1 and CDR2 from the germline V gene are LNHDA and SQIVND (reference sequence). CDR3 length: 16 amino acids. In nucleotides, the CDR3 is TGTGCCAGTAGTGCCTACGGGACAGCCAGCAATCAGCCCCAGCATTTT. This codes for CASSAYGTASNQPQHF.

The chain combines TRBV11-1 with TRBJ2-2; 8 bases agree with TRBD2. Trimming removed 1 base from V and 5 bases from J; junction bases left unmatched: 3. Germline CDR1 and CDR2: SGHAT and FQDESV (reference sequence). The CDR3 is 15 amino acids. The CDR3 spells CASSLESGGTGELFF. In nucleotides, the CDR3 is TGTGCCAGCAGCTTAGAAAGCGGGGGAACCGGGGAGCTGTTTTTT.

The rearrangement joins TRBV11-2 to TRBJ2-1; 7 bases align to TRBD1. There are 13 residues in the CDR3. CDR1 and CDR2 (germline): SGHAT, FQNNGV. J gave up 9 bases and V 5 bases, and 7 bases lay outside the gene matches. As DNA, the CDR3 is TGTGCCAGCAGCCAAGGGACAGTGAGTGAGCAGTTCTTC. It encodes CASSQGTVSEQFF.

The chain is built from TRBV5-1 and TRBJ2-2, with 11 bases matching TRBD1. Germline V lookup: CDR1 SGHRS, CDR2 YFSETQ. The CDR3 has 15 amino acids. V was pared by 6 bases and J by 4 bases, with 5 bases of the junction left unmatched. The chain's CDR3 is CASIPGTGGTGELFF. Written as DNA, the CDR3 is TGCGCCAGCATCCCCGGGACAGGGGGCACCGGGGAGCTGTTTTTT.